The rows below give T cell receptor beta chains drawn from one sample of a study of memory CD4+ T cells and cytomegalovirus serostatus. Data came from immunoSEQ multiplex PCR; TCRdb stores just in-frame clones and leaves some out. There are 35,000 to 50,000 clones in the sample; over 70% occur only once, and around 0.6% lies in the top ten. Sequenced input: memory CD4+ T cells from blood. The origin of the receptors is an adult in good health and CMV-seronegative. The CDR3 runs from the conserved cysteine through the conserved F or W. A D gene is named only where the DNA matches it firmly. Clone size, where shown, is once, few, many, or a class for clones that have expanded.

d_gene: TRBD2; abundance: once; len: 14; v_gene: TRBV18; j_gene: TRBJ2-1; CDR3nt: TGTGCCAGCTACCCGGGACTAGTTTCGGATGAGCAGTTCTTC; CDR3aa: CASYPGLVSDEQFF
d_gene: TRBD2; abundance: .; len: 15; v_gene: TRBV5-1; j_gene: TRBJ2-5; CDR3nt: TGCGCCAGCAGCTTGAGGAGCGGGGGGGGGAAGACCCAGTACTTC; CDR3aa: CASSLRSGGGKTQYF
d_gene: .; abundance: .; len: 15; v_gene: TRBV29-1; j_gene: TRBJ2-7; CDR3nt: TGCAGCGTCCGAGGGGGGGGATTGGAGGGAGGCGAGCAGTACTTC; CDR3aa: CSVRGGGLEGGEQYF
d_gene: .; abundance: .; len: 16; v_gene: TRBV5-6; j_gene: TRBJ1-3; CDR3nt: TGTGCCAGCAGCTCGTGGGGGGTATTCTCTGGAAACACCATATATTTT; CDR3aa: CASSSWGVFSGNTIYF
d_gene: .; abundance: .; len: 12; v_gene: TRBV6-5; j_gene: TRBJ2-7; CDR3nt: TGTGCCAGCAGAGGGACTGTTTACGAGCAGTACTTC; CDR3aa: CASRGTVYEQYF
d_gene: .; abundance: once; len: 16; v_gene: TRBV28; j_gene: TRBJ2-1; CDR3nt: TGTGCCAGCAGTTTACCCACCCCGGGACACCTCAATGAGCAGTTCTTC; CDR3aa: CASSLPTPGHLNEQFF
d_gene: .; abundance: once; len: 15; v_gene: TRBV7-3; j_gene: TRBJ1-1; CDR3nt: TGTGCCAGCAGCTTAAGACCGCAGGGTGGGGCTGAAGCTTTCTTT; CDR3aa: CASSLRPQGGAEAFF
d_gene: TRBD1; abundance: .; len: 15; v_gene: TRBV2; j_gene: TRBJ2-2; CDR3nt: TGTGCCAGCTCGGGACAGGGGTTGGGCACCGGGGAGCTGTTTTTT; CDR3aa: CASSGQGLGTGELFF
d_gene: .; abundance: .; len: 13; v_gene: TRBV6-5; j_gene: TRBJ1-1; CDR3nt: TGTGCCAGCAGTGAAAATACAGGGTCTGAAGCTTTCTTT; CDR3aa: CASSENTGSEAFF
d_gene: .; abundance: .; len: 14; v_gene: TRBV11-2; j_gene: TRBJ2-1; CDR3nt: TGTGCCAGCAGCTTATCGGGTTCCTACAATGAGCAGTTCTTC; CDR3aa: CASSLSGSYNEQFF
d_gene: .; abundance: .; len: 13; v_gene: TRBV5-1; j_gene: TRBJ2-7; CDR3nt: TGCGCCAGCAGCTTGTACCCGGTCTACGAGCAGTACTTC; CDR3aa: CASSLYPVYEQYF
d_gene: .; abundance: few; len: 14; v_gene: TRBV11-2; j_gene: TRBJ1-6; CDR3nt: TGTGCCAGCAGCTTGTCTGGGGGTAATTCACCCCTCCACTTT; CDR3aa: CASSLSGGNSPLHF
d_gene: .; abundance: .; len: 16; v_gene: TRBV5-1; j_gene: TRBJ1-6; CDR3nt: TGCGCCAGCAGCCCCACTGGGGGCGGATTTAATTCACCCCTCCACTTT; CDR3aa: CASSPTGGGFNSPLHF
d_gene: .; abundance: once; len: 12; v_gene: TRBV5-1; j_gene: TRBJ2-3; CDR3nt: TGCGCCAGCAGCTTTAGCTTAGATACGCAGTATTTT; CDR3aa: CASSFSLDTQYF
d_gene: .; abundance: .; len: 13; v_gene: TRBV5-1; j_gene: TRBJ1-2; CDR3nt: TGCGCCAGCAGCCCTCAGGGGCATGCTGGCTACACCTTC; CDR3aa: CASSPQGHAGYTF
d_gene: .; abundance: .; len: 14; v_gene: TRBV18; j_gene: TRBJ1-5; CDR3nt: TGTGCCAGCTCACCAGGACATGGCAATCAGCCCCAGCATTTT; CDR3aa: CASSPGHGNQPQHF
d_gene: .; abundance: .; len: 13; v_gene: TRBV5-4; j_gene: TRBJ1-4; CDR3nt: TGTGCCAGCAGCTCCCCTGTGAGTGAAAAACTGTTTTTT; CDR3aa: CASSSPVSEKLFF
d_gene: .; abundance: .; len: 16; v_gene: TRBV6-4; j_gene: TRBJ2-1; CDR3nt: TGTGCCAGCAGTCCCCAGGGTCGGGGGCCCTACAATGAGCAGTTCTTC; CDR3aa: CASSPQGRGPYNEQFF
d_gene: .; abundance: .; len: 15; v_gene: TRBV5-4; j_gene: TRBJ1-1; CDR3nt: TGTGCCAGCAGCTTGCCGGGACGGAGAGTCACTGAAGCTTTCTTT; CDR3aa: CASSLPGRRVTEAFF
d_gene: TRBD1; abundance: medium-sized; len: 12; v_gene: TRBV30; j_gene: TRBJ1-2; CDR3nt: TGTGCCTGGCAGGACAGGGTTTATGGCTACACCTTC; CDR3aa: CAWQDRVYGYTF
d_gene: TRBD1; abundance: .; len: 14; v_gene: TRBV6-6; j_gene: TRBJ1-2; CDR3nt: TGTGCCAGCAGTTACCCAGGGGGCGCAGGTGGCTACACCTTC; CDR3aa: CASSYPGGAGGYTF
d_gene: .; abundance: .; len: 16; v_gene: TRBV6-1; j_gene: TRBJ2-2; CDR3nt: TGTGCCAGCAGTGCCCCTGTCGGGGGCTATACCGGGGAGCTGTTTTTT; CDR3aa: CASSAPVGGYTGELFF
d_gene: TRBD1; abundance: .; len: 16; v_gene: TRBV28; j_gene: TRBJ1-5; CDR3nt: TGTGCCAGCGGAACAGGGGGTACATATAGCAATCAGCCCCAGCATTTT; CDR3aa: CASGTGGTYSNQPQHF
d_gene: .; abundance: .; len: 16; v_gene: TRBV7-8; j_gene: TRBJ2-4; CDR3nt: TGTGCCAGCAGCTCCGAGACCACCGTAGCCAAAAACATTCAGTACTTC; CDR3aa: CASSSETTVAKNIQYF
d_gene: .; abundance: .; len: 15; v_gene: TRBV2; j_gene: TRBJ2-1; CDR3nt: TGTGCCAGCAGTGACCGTAGGGGGGTAGGCAATGAGCAGTTCTTC; CDR3aa: CASSDRRGVGNEQFF
d_gene: .; abundance: .; len: 16; v_gene: TRBV19; j_gene: TRBJ2-5; CDR3nt: TGTGCCAGTAGTCCTATACAGTTTCGGAAGAAAGAGACCCAGTACTTC; CDR3aa: CASSPIQFRKKETQYF
d_gene: TRBD1; abundance: .; len: 17; v_gene: TRBV7-6; j_gene: TRBJ2-5; CDR3nt: TGTGCCAGCAGCTTAGCTCCCCCTGAGGGGGCGGTACAGACCCAGTACTTC; CDR3aa: CASSLAPPEGAVQTQYF
d_gene: .; abundance: .; len: 12; v_gene: TRBV2; j_gene: TRBJ2-5; CDR3nt: TGTGCCAGCCAAAGGGGGGACATTGCCCAGTACTTC; CDR3aa: CASQRGDIAQYF
d_gene: .; abundance: .; len: 15; v_gene: TRBV7-2; j_gene: TRBJ2-4; CDR3nt: TGTGCCAGCAGCCCTCAGACGCTCGCGGGCGGCATTCAGTACTTC; CDR3aa: CASSPQTLAGGIQYF
d_gene: TRBD2; abundance: .; len: 14; v_gene: TRBV7-6; j_gene: TRBJ2-7; CDR3nt: TGTGCCAGCAGCCCGACTAGCCTGGCCTACGAGCAGTACTTC; CDR3aa: CASSPTSLAYEQYF
d_gene: .; abundance: .; len: 15; v_gene: TRBV7-9; j_gene: TRBJ1-2; CDR3nt: TGTGCCAGCAGCTTAGAGGGAAGGGAACTTCATGGCTACACCTTC; CDR3aa: CASSLEGRELHGYTF
d_gene: TRBD1; abundance: .; len: 13; v_gene: TRBV6-5; j_gene: TRBJ2-7; CDR3nt: TGTGCCAGCAGTTACCGGACAGGGTCTGAGCAGTACTTC; CDR3aa: CASSYRTGSEQYF
d_gene: .; abundance: few; len: 14; v_gene: TRBV2; j_gene: TRBJ2-7; CDR3nt: TGTGCCAGCAGTGTTCGATCGGGCGCCTACGAGCAGTACTTC; CDR3aa: CASSVRSGAYEQYF
d_gene: .; abundance: .; len: 14; v_gene: TRBV5-1; j_gene: TRBJ2-2; CDR3nt: TGCGCCAGCAGCGGATGGGGAGGATCGGGGGAGCTGTTTTTT; CDR3aa: CASSGWGGSGELFF
d_gene: .; abundance: .; len: 14; v_gene: TRBV11-2; j_gene: TRBJ1-5; CDR3nt: TGTGCCAGCAGCTGGGGCAATAGCAATCAGCCCCAGCATTTT; CDR3aa: CASSWGNSNQPQHF
d_gene: TRBD2; abundance: .; len: 14; v_gene: TRBV27; j_gene: TRBJ2-3; CDR3nt: TGTGCCAGCAGTTTGCGGGGGTTCACAGATACGCAGTATTTT; CDR3aa: CASSLRGFTDTQYF
d_gene: .; abundance: .; len: 14; v_gene: TRBV2; j_gene: TRBJ2-3; CDR3nt: TGTGCCAGCAGTCGAGGCCGAACCACAGATACGCAGTATTTT; CDR3aa: CASSRGRTTDTQYF
d_gene: .; abundance: .; len: 18; v_gene: TRBV12-5; j_gene: TRBJ2-7; CDR3nt: TGTGCTAGTCCCCTCCCGGGAAGGCGACCAAGAACGCCCTACGAGCAGTACTTC; CDR3aa: CASPLPGRRPRTPYEQYF
d_gene: TRBD1; abundance: .; len: 16; v_gene: TRBV19; j_gene: TRBJ1-5; CDR3nt: TGTGCCAGTAGCACCAAGGGGGCAGGAGGCAATCAGCCCCAGCATTTT; CDR3aa: CASSTKGAGGNQPQHF
d_gene: .; abundance: .; len: 18; v_gene: TRBV18; j_gene: TRBJ1-5; CDR3nt: TGTGCCAGCTCACTGAGAGGAGCCGGGGACGTCGGTAATCAGCCCCAGCATTTT; CDR3aa: CASSLRGAGDVGNQPQHF
d_gene: .; abundance: .; len: 12; v_gene: TRBV4-1; j_gene: TRBJ2-1; CDR3nt: TGCGCCAGCAGCCAAGAAGGGAATGTTGGGTTCTTC; CDR3aa: CASSQEGNVGFF
d_gene: TRBD1; abundance: .; len: 14; v_gene: TRBV7-9; j_gene: TRBJ1-6; CDR3nt: TGTGCCAGCAGCCGTCAGGGGGGGAATTCACCCCTCCACTTT; CDR3aa: CASSRQGGNSPLHF
d_gene: .; abundance: .; len: 12; v_gene: TRBV6-5; j_gene: TRBJ2-5; CDR3nt: TGTGCCAGCAGTCCGGGTTGGGAGACCCAGTACTTC; CDR3aa: CASSPGWETQYF
d_gene: .; abundance: .; len: 13; v_gene: TRBV14; j_gene: TRBJ2-7; CDR3nt: TGTGCCAGCAGCCAACTAGGGCCCTACGAGCAGTACTTC; CDR3aa: CASSQLGPYEQYF